The 11 T cell receptor beta chains reported below all come from one sample, sequenced in a study of T-cell reconstitution after alpha-beta-depleted transplantation in children (dated by TCRdb to about 2016). The library was built by means of PCR. Sequencing relied on an Illumina HiSeq 2500. Molecular barcoding was employed in the preparation of TCR libraries, with unique molecular identifiers being used to normalize TCRbeta repertoire quantification. The public reads were quality trimmed at Q25 with fastp and then assembled into clones with MiXCR by TCRdb, keeping productive beta chains. Duplicate CDR3 protein sequences are folded into a single record with the most common DNA and genes. The sample contains approximately 97,000 distinct CDR3 sequences, about 8% of them found a single time. The top ten constitute about 16% of the sample. Per the publication, the treatment or condition label means: allogeneic hematopoietic cell transplantation with graft depleted of TCRalphabeta T cells and CD19 B cells.

The sample was PBMCs, taken before TCRalphabeta/CD19-depleted stem cell transplant. The receptor set was obtained from a boy between 2 and 10 years old with acute lymphoblastic leukemia, due to receive a stem cell transplant.

The rearrangement uses TRBV5-1 and TRBJ1-2, with 9 bases aligning to TRBD1. Germline loops: CDR1 SGHRS, CDR2 YFSETQ. CDR3 length: 15 residues. The trim removed 1 base at V and 6 bases at J, leaving 7 bases unmatched. The DNA for the CDR3 is TGCGCCAGCAGCTTGCACGGGACAGGGTCCGATGGCTACACCTTC. It is translated as CASSLHGTGSDGYTF.

This clonotype was recorded many times. The gene calls are TRBV27 and TRBJ1-2; weak D call: TRBD1 (6 bases). Germline CDR1 and CDR2: MNHEY and SMNVEV (reference sequence). CDR3 length: 15 amino acids. Trimming removed 3 bases at V and 4 bases at J, with 15 bases between. This CDR3 is CASSLKGHGAYGYTF. Written as DNA, the CDR3 is TGTGCCAGCAGTTTGAAGGGACACGGGGCCTATGGCTACACCTTC.

There are many counts of this clonotype. The rearrangement links TRBV7-2 to TRBJ2-7; either TRBD1 or TRBD2 may supply D (6 bases each). The CDR3 loop spans 16 amino acids. Germline CDR1 is SGHTA and CDR2 is FQGNSA. V lost 2 bases and J lost 3, with 17 bases in between. The chain's CDR3 is CASSLRGATTLYEQYF. CDR3 DNA sequence: TGTGCCAGCAGCTTAAGGGGGGCAACAACTCTCTACGAGCAGTACTTC.

This clonotype was counted only a few times. This chain links TRBV9 with TRBJ2-7; 8 positions agree with TRBD2. The V gene's germline CDR1 is SGDLS and CDR2 YYNGEE. The CDR3 loop spans 15 amino acids. J gave up 2 bases and V 0 bases, and 4 bases lay outside the gene matches. The CDR3 loop reads CASSVDAGGTYEQYF. As DNA, the CDR3 is TGTGCCAGCAGCGTAGATGCGGGGGGCACCTACGAGCAGTACTTC.

The gene calls are TRBV5-6 and TRBJ2-1; D is uncertain. The CDR3 runs to 15 residues. V lost 1 base to trimming and J lost 2 bases, with 10 bases between them. CDR1 is SGHDT and CDR2 is YYEEEE in the germline V gene. The CDR3 loop is CASSLTQFTYNEQFF. CDR3 nucleotide sequence: TGTGCCAGCAGCTTGACGCAATTTACCTACAATGAGCAGTTCTTC. Using reference TRBV5-6 and TRBJ2-1 for the parts outside the CDR3, the full variable domain is DAGVTQSPTHLIKTRGQQVTLRCSPKSGHDTVSWYQQALGQGPQFIFQYYEEEERQRGNFPDRFSGHQFPNYSSELNVNALLLGDSALYLCASSLTQFTYNEQFFGPGTRLTVL.

This rearrangement joins TRBV4-3 to TRBJ2-2; D ambiguous. There are 12 residues in the CDR3. Germline CDR1 reads LGHNA; CDR2 reads YSLEER. Trimming took 4 bases from V and 3 from J, leaving 3 bases between them. As DNA, the CDR3 is TGCGCCAGCAGCCGCTACACCGGGGAGCTGTTTTTT. It specifies CASSRYTGELFF.

This chain uses TRBV7-2 with TRBJ1-2; D is ambiguous. The CDR3 runs to 15 residues. Germline V gives CDR1 SGHTA, CDR2 FQGNSA. V was shortened by 5 bases and J by 3 bases, with 16 bases between the two germline ends. In DNA form, the CDR3 reads TGTGCCAGCAGCCCCGATGGGAGTATGGACTATGGCTACACCTTC. Amino acids: CASSPDGSMDYGYTF. The variable domain in full, with the rest retrieved from reference TRBV7-2 and TRBJ1-2, is GAGVSQSPSNKVTEKGKDVELRCDPISGHTALYWYRQSLGQGLEFLIYFQGNSAPDKSGLPSDRFSAERTGGSVSTLTIQRTQQEDSAVYLCASSPDGSMDYGYTFGSGTRLTVV.

This sequence joins TRBV27 and TRBJ2-2, with 11 bases lining up with TRBD2. The CDR3 sequence is 17 residues long. Per germline, CDR1 MNHEY and CDR2 SMNVEV (reference sequence). With 6 bases clipped from V and 5 bases from J, the junction kept 11 bases outside the gene matches. The CDR3 spells CASRRDSGGVGTGELFF. The CDR3 nucleotides read TGTGCCAGCAGGCGCGATAGCGGGGGGGTCGGAACCGGGGAGCTGTTTTTT.

As to this clonotype: Relative to the germline gene, one junction end is altered; a read error may explain this. This chain links TRBV7-7 with TRBJ2-1; D may be TRBD1 (5 bases). Germline values: CDR1 SSHAT, CDR2 FNYEAQ (reference sequence). The CDR3 runs to 16 residues. The CDR3 sequence: CASSLGADSSYNEQFF. The CDR3 DNA follows: TGTGCTAGCAGCTTAGGGGCAGATAGTTCGTACAATGAGCAGTTCTTC.

The chain employs TRBV5-1 and TRBJ2-5, with 10 positions matching TRBD2. Unmatched junction bases numbered 7, after V lost 5 bases and J lost 3 bases. CDR1 and CDR2 (germline): SGHRS, YFSETQ. This CDR3 has 15 residues. The CDR3 DNA follows: TGCGCCAGCAGTGTTAGCGGGGGGCCTGAAGAGACCCAGTACTTC. This translates into CASSVSGGPEETQYF. Drawing the rest from reference TRBV5-1 and TRBJ2-5, the complete variable domain is KAGVTQTPRYLIKTRGQQVTLSCSPISGHRSVSWYQQTPGQGLQFLFEYFSETQRNKGNFPGRFSGRQFSNSRSEMNVSTLELGDSALYLCASSVSGGPEETQYFGPGTRLLVL.

The chain couples TRBV11-1 to TRBJ2-7, with 7 bases identical to TRBD2. Germline trimming cut 5 bases from V and 4 bases from J; bases unmatched to any gene: 8. Germline CDR1 and CDR2: SGHAT and FQDESV (reference sequence). This CDR3 is built from 14 residues. CDR3 amino acids: CASSPPGGCYEQYF. In DNA, the CDR3 is TGTGCCAGCAGCCCCCCCGGGGGGTGTTACGAGCAGTACTTC.